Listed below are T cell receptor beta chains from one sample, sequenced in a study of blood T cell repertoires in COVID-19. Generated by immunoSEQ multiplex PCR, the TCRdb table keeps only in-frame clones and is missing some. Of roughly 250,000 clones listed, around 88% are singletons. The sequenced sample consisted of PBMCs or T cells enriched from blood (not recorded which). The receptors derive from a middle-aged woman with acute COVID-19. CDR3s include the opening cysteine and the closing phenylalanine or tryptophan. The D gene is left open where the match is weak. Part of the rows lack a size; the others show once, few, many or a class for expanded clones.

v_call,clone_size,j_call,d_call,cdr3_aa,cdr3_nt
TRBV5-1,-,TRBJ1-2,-,CASSLEGAILYGYTF,TGCGCCAGCAGCTTGGAAGGGGCGATCCTTTATGGCTACACCTTC
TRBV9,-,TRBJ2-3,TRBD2,CASSVGVAGGTDTQYF,TGTGCCAGCAGCGTAGGCGTAGCGGGAGGAACAGATACGCAGTATTTT
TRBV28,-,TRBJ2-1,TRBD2,CASSLLREGYNEQFF,TGTGCCAGCAGTTTATTGCGGGAGGGATACAATGAGCAGTTCTTC
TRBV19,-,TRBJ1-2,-,CASSRQIADGYTF,TGTGCCAGTAGTAGACAGATCGCTGATGGCTACACCTTC
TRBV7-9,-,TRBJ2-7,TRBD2,CASSLRAGDKYF,TGTGCCAGCAGCCTACGGGCGGGGGATAAGTACTTC
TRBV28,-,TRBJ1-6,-,CASSYDGPLHF,TGTGCCAGCAGTTACGACGGGCCCCTCCACTTT
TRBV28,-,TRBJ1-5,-,CASGRRQNSNQPQHF,TGTGCCAGCGGCCGACGACAGAATAGCAATCAGCCCCAGCATTTT
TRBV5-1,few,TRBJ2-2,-,CASSSRTAYYGTGELFF,TGCGCCAGCAGCTCGAGGACAGCCTATTATGGCACCGGGGAGCTGTTTTTT
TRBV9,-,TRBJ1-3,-,CASSVEGDTIYF,TGTGCCAGCAGCGTGGAGGGTGACACCATATATTTT
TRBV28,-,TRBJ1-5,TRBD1,CASLLSGTGYQPQHF,TGTGCCAGCCTTCTCTCCGGGACAGGGTATCAGCCCCAGCATTTT
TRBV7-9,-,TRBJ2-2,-,CASSLPSRTTNTGELFF,TGTGCCAGCAGCTTACCGAGCAGGACAACGAACACCGGGGAGCTGTTTTTT
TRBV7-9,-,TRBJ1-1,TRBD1,CASSLGGTGTGSEAFF,TGTGCCAGCAGCTTAGGGGGGACGGGGACAGGGAGTGAAGCTTTCTTT
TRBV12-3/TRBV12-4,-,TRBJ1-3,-,CASSPSGTIYF,TGTGCCAGCAGCCCATCCGGCACCATATATTTT
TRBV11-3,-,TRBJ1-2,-,CASSVRVHYGYTF,TGTGCCAGCAGTGTCAGGGTTCACTATGGCTACACCTTC
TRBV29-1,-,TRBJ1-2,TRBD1,CSVDMQGGGYGYTF,TGCAGCGTAGATATGCAGGGGGGAGGCTATGGCTACACCTTC
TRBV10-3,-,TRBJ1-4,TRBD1,CAISENRGTNEKLFF,TGTGCCATCAGTGAGAACAGGGGCACTAATGAAAAACTGTTTTTT
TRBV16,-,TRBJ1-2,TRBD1,CASSQSGQGFSFGYTF,TGTGCCAGCAGCCAATCCGGACAGGGTTTTTCCTTCGGCTACACCTTC
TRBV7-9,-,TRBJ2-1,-,CASSHRASTFDEQFF,TGTGCCAGCAGCCATAGGGCTAGCACCTTTGATGAGCAGTTCTTC
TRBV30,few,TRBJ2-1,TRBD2,CAWGLAKLYNEQFF,TGTGCCTGGGGACTAGCGAAACTTTACAATGAGCAGTTCTTC
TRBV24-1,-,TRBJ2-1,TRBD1,CATGDRNYNEQFF,TGTGCCACCGGGGACAGGAATTACAATGAGCAGTTCTTC
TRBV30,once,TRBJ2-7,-,CAWSGSYEQYF,TGTGCCTGGTCAGGGTCCTACGAGCAGTACTTC
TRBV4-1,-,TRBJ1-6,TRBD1,CASSQRVGQYNSPLHF,TGCGCCAGCAGCCAAAGAGTGGGACAGTATAATTCACCCCTCCACTTT
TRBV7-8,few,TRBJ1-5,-,CASSRGDSNQPQHF,TGTGCCAGCAGTCGGGGGGATAGCAATCAGCCCCAGCATTTT
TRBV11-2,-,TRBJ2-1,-,CASSPELSEYNEQFF,TGTGCCAGCAGCCCAGAGCTTAGCGAATACAATGAGCAGTTCTTC
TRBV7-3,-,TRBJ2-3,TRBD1,CASSLQGQVTDTQYF,TGTGCCAGCAGCCTTCAGGGACAGGTAACAGATACGCAGTATTTT
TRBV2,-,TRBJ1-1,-,CASSAEGGYTEAFF,TGTGCCAGCAGTGCGGAGGGCGGTTACACTGAAGCTTTCTTT
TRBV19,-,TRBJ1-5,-,CASSIDPGWQPQHF,TGTGCCAGTAGTATAGACCCAGGGTGGCAGCCCCAGCATTTT
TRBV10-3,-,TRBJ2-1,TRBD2,CAIVSGSSNEQFF,TGTGCCATCGTCAGCGGGAGTTCTAATGAGCAGTTCTTC
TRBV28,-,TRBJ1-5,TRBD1,CASSRQGAGDQPQHF,TGTGCCAGCAGTCGACAGGGGGCAGGGGATCAGCCCCAGCATTTT
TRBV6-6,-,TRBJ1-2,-,CASSRDGGATGGSLDYGYTF,TGTGCCAGCAGTCGAGATGGGGGCGCAACCGGTGGTTCCCTCGACTATGGCTACACCTTC
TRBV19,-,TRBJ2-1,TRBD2,CATGLAGGFEQFF,TGTGCCACCGGACTAGCGGGAGGTTTTGAGCAGTTCTTC
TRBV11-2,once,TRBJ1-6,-,CASRQEGVSSPLHF,TGTGCCAGCAGACAAGAGGGGGTCAGTTCACCCCTCCACTTT
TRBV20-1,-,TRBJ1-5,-,CSASLTGDQPQHF,TGCAGTGCTAGTCTCACAGGTGATCAGCCCCAGCATTTT
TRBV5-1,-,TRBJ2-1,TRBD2,CASSSSGRSYNEQFF,TGCGCCAGCAGCTCTAGCGGAAGGAGCTACAATGAGCAGTTCTTC
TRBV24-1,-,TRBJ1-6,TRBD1,CATSPTGEPGPLHF,TGTGCCACCAGCCCGACAGGGGAGCCCGGACCCCTCCACTTT
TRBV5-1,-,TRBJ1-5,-,CASSLAGLSNQPQHF,TGCGCCAGCAGCTTGGCGGGGTTGAGCAATCAGCCCCAGCATTTT
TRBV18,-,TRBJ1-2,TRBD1,CASSSTGGYGYTF,TGTGCCAGCTCGTCGACAGGGGGCTATGGCTACACCTTC
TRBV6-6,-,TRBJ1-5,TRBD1,CASSPPPTGGGQPQHF,TGTGCCAGCAGCCCCCCTCCTACAGGGGGCGGTCAGCCCCAGCATTTT
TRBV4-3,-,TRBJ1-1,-,CASSRDTNTEAFF,TGCGCCAGCAGTCGCGACACGAACACTGAAGCTTTCTTT
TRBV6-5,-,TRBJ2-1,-,CASSKRSDEQFF,TGTGCCAGCAGCAAGAGGTCGGATGAGCAGTTCTTC
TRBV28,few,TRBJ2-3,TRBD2,CATISGSTDTQYF,TGTGCCACCATTAGCGGGAGCACAGATACGCAGTATTTT
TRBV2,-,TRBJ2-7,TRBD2,CASSGAGGYEQYF,TGTGCCAGCAGTGGGGCGGGGGGTTACGAGCAGTACTTC
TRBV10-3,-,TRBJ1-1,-,CATNKDTGQTEAFF,TGTGCCACCAACAAGGACACGGGTCAGACTGAAGCTTTCTTT
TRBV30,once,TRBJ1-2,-,CAWSARVGYTF,TGTGCCTGGAGCGCCAGGGTTGGCTACACCTTC